The rows below give T cell receptor beta chains drawn from one sample of a study of blood T cell repertoires in COVID-19. Generated by immunoSEQ multiplex PCR, the TCRdb table keeps only in-frame clones and is missing some. The repertoire consists of 52,000 or so clones, with around 84% occurring once and the leading ten covering about 6.4%. Input material: peripheral blood. These receptor sequences come from a human donor in a cohort sampled during active or convalescent COVID-19. The CDR3 runs from the conserved cysteine through the conserved F or W. Fields, in order: CDR3 length, clone size, V gene, D gene, J gene, CDR3 DNA, CDR3 protein. The D gene is left open where the match is weak. Expanded clones get a size class; other rows say once, few or many, or leave the size out.

cdr3_length: 13; clone_size: .; v_call: TRBV19; d_call: .; j_call: TRBJ1-1; cdr3_nt: TGTGCCAGTAGAGGACAGAGGAACACTGAAGCTTTCTTT; cdr3_aa: CASRGQRNTEAFF
cdr3_length: 16; clone_size: few; v_call: TRBV4-1; d_call: .; j_call: TRBJ2-1; cdr3_nt: TGCGCCAGCAGCCAAGTGTGGACAGCTACCTACAATGAGCAGTTCTTC; cdr3_aa: CASSQVWTATYNEQFF
cdr3_length: 15; clone_size: .; v_call: TRBV4-3; d_call: .; j_call: TRBJ2-1; cdr3_nt: TGCGCCAGCAGCCAAGATCGGGGGGCCGGGAATGAGCAGTTCTTC; cdr3_aa: CASSQDRGAGNEQFF
cdr3_length: 13; clone_size: few; v_call: TRBV19; d_call: .; j_call: TRBJ1-5; cdr3_nt: TGTGCCAGTACCACCCGGACAGATCAGCCCCAGCATTTT; cdr3_aa: CASTTRTDQPQHF
cdr3_length: 16; clone_size: .; v_call: TRBV7-3; d_call: TRBD2; j_call: TRBJ2-3; cdr3_nt: TGTGCCAGCAGCTTGACTAGCGGGGGCCTCACAGATACGCAGTATTTT; cdr3_aa: CASSLTSGGLTDTQYF
cdr3_length: 16; clone_size: .; v_call: TRBV9; d_call: .; j_call: TRBJ1-4; cdr3_nt: TGTGCCAGCAGCGCCTCTCCGGGGCAGGGAGGTGAAAAACTGTTTTTT; cdr3_aa: CASSASPGQGGEKLFF
cdr3_length: 13; clone_size: .; v_call: TRBV7-9; d_call: TRBD2; j_call: TRBJ2-1; cdr3_nt: TGTGCCAGCAGCTTAGCCGGGGGGAGAGAGCAGTTCTTC; cdr3_aa: CASSLAGGREQFF
cdr3_length: 16; clone_size: .; v_call: TRBV4-1; d_call: TRBD2; j_call: TRBJ2-5; cdr3_nt: TGCGCCAGCAGCCCCTTGGGACTAGCGGGGCAAGAGACCCAGTACTTC; cdr3_aa: CASSPLGLAGQETQYF
cdr3_length: 15; clone_size: .; v_call: TRBV9; d_call: TRBD1; j_call: TRBJ2-5; cdr3_nt: TGTGCCAGCAGCCCCCGAGGGACAGGGAGAGAGACCCAGTACTTC; cdr3_aa: CASSPRGTGRETQYF
cdr3_length: 18; clone_size: .; v_call: TRBV7-6; d_call: TRBD2; j_call: TRBJ2-3; cdr3_nt: TGTGCCAGCAGCTTAGCGAATCGAGGACTAGCGGGGGCAGATACGCAGTATTTT; cdr3_aa: CASSLANRGLAGADTQYF